A selection of T cell receptor beta chains follows, all from one sample in a study of T cells in Graves' hyperthyroidism and ophthalmopathy. From the multiplex PCR reads, TCRdb called clonotypes with MiXCR, one entry per CDR3 protein. The sample holds hundreds of thousands of distinct CDR3 sequences, roughly 17% seen once. Sequences were obtained from blood. These receptors were obtained from a woman under 30 with Graves' hyperthyroidism. CDR3s leave out the opening cysteine and the closing phenylalanine or tryptophan.

v_call: TRBV6-1; j_call: TRBJ2-7; cdr3_aa: ASGGLDEQY
v_call: TRBV6-2/TRBV6-3; j_call: TRBJ1-1; cdr3_aa: ASSLLQGPSEAF
v_call: TRBV7-6; j_call: TRBJ2-3; cdr3_aa: ASSPLASGGWGTQY
v_call: TRBV5-4; j_call: TRBJ2-5; cdr3_aa: ASSFPTGGETQY
v_call: TRBV5-6; j_call: TRBJ2-2; cdr3_aa: ASSLDGPLTGELF
v_call: TRBV5-4; j_call: TRBJ2-3; cdr3_aa: ASSLMYTDTQY
v_call: TRBV3-1; j_call: TRBJ2-3; cdr3_aa: ASAPAPGSTDTQY
v_call: TRBV11-2; j_call: TRBJ2-3; cdr3_aa: ASSLNRVADTQY
v_call: TRBV28; j_call: TRBJ2-5; cdr3_aa: ASSSRVGSETQY
v_call: TRBV3-1; j_call: TRBJ2-1; cdr3_aa: ASSQEIGTDPGLANNEQF
v_call: TRBV19; j_call: TRBJ2-3; cdr3_aa: ASSSSPGGTQY
v_call: TRBV10-2; j_call: TRBJ2-6; cdr3_aa: ASRSASGANVLT
v_call: TRBV30; j_call: TRBJ1-1; cdr3_aa: AWSRNANTEAF
v_call: TRBV12-3/TRBV12-4; j_call: TRBJ1-1; cdr3_aa: ASSLSVIRREAF
v_call: TRBV6-2/TRBV6-3; j_call: TRBJ1-4; cdr3_aa: ASSAGPIRNGKLF
v_call: TRBV5-6; j_call: TRBJ1-1; cdr3_aa: ASSLVGRAEAF
v_call: TRBV5-1; j_call: TRBJ1-2; cdr3_aa: ASSFRDRGIYGYT
v_call: TRBV3-1; j_call: TRBJ2-2; cdr3_aa: ASSQRTNTGELF
v_call: TRBV2; j_call: TRBJ1-6; cdr3_aa: ASSEAPGWRGSPLH
v_call: TRBV20-1; j_call: TRBJ1-5; cdr3_aa: SARATGNQPQH
v_call: TRBV27; j_call: TRBJ2-7; cdr3_aa: ASSTQGGGEQY
v_call: TRBV4-3; j_call: TRBJ2-1; cdr3_aa: ASSGRDTNEQF